Listed below are T cell receptor beta chains from one sample, sequenced in a study of shared clonotypes between healthy human individuals. TCRdb's copy holds only in-frame clones and misses some; the assay was immunoSEQ multiplex PCR. The table shows about a million clones, with around 77% occurring only once. The sample consisted of memory CD4+ T cells from PBMCs. Receptors originate from a man aged 18-30 years in good health. Some clones in this sample may be carry-over from other donors' samples. CDR3s include the opening cysteine and the closing phenylalanine or tryptophan. The D gene is left open where the match is weak. Size is omitted from some rows. Given values are once, few, many or a class for expanded clones.

clone_size: .
j_call: TRBJ2-6
d_call: .
v_call: TRBV10-3
cdr3_aa: CAITVAPGANVLTF
cdr3_nt: TGTGCCATCACGGTGGCTCCCGGGGCCAACGTCCTGACTTTC

clone_size: .
j_call: TRBJ1-5
d_call: .
v_call: TRBV5-1
cdr3_aa: CASSLLGEDQPQHF
cdr3_nt: TGCGCCAGCAGCTTGTTAGGGGAGGATCAGCCCCAGCATTTT

clone_size: few
j_call: TRBJ1-4
d_call: .
v_call: TRBV10-3
cdr3_aa: CAISERGGATNEKLFF
cdr3_nt: TGTGCCATCAGTGAGAGGGGGGGCGCAACTAATGAAAAACTGTTTTTT

clone_size: .
j_call: TRBJ2-2
d_call: TRBD2
v_call: TRBV9
cdr3_aa: CASSPSGTYTGELFF
cdr3_nt: TGTGCCAGCAGCCCGAGCGGGACGTACACCGGGGAGCTGTTTTTT

clone_size: .
j_call: TRBJ2-5
d_call: TRBD2
v_call: TRBV6-6
cdr3_aa: CASSVLAGKETQYF
cdr3_nt: TGTGCCAGCAGTGTACTAGCGGGAAAAGAGACCCAGTACTTC

clone_size: once
j_call: TRBJ2-7
d_call: .
v_call: TRBV5-1
cdr3_aa: CASSSTTYEQYF
cdr3_nt: TGCGCCAGCAGCTCAACTACGTACGAGCAGTACTTC

clone_size: .
j_call: TRBJ1-2
d_call: TRBD1
v_call: TRBV10-3
cdr3_aa: CAISAPRQGDYGYTF
cdr3_nt: TGTGCCATCAGTGCGCCCAGACAGGGGGACTATGGCTACACCTTC

clone_size: .
j_call: TRBJ1-2
d_call: .
v_call: TRBV28
cdr3_aa: CACSRDGIYGYTF
cdr3_nt: TGTGCCTGCTCCAGGGACGGTATATATGGCTACACCTTC

clone_size: .
j_call: TRBJ1-4
d_call: TRBD1
v_call: TRBV27
cdr3_aa: CASLDRERANEKLFF
cdr3_nt: TGTGCCAGCTTGGACAGGGAGAGGGCTAATGAAAAACTGTTTTTT

clone_size: once
j_call: TRBJ2-7
d_call: .
v_call: TRBV28
cdr3_aa: CASSPGTESPREQYF
cdr3_nt: TGTGCCAGCAGCCCCGGGACGGAGAGCCCCAGGGAGCAGTACTTC

clone_size: .
j_call: TRBJ1-5
d_call: .
v_call: TRBV18
cdr3_aa: CASSPGANQPQHF
cdr3_nt: TGTGCCAGCTCACCAGGGGCCAATCAGCCCCAGCATTTT

clone_size: .
j_call: TRBJ1-5
d_call: .
v_call: TRBV27
cdr3_aa: CASSLSAGQPQHF
cdr3_nt: TGTGCCAGCAGTTTATCGGCCGGGCAGCCCCAGCATTTT

clone_size: .
j_call: TRBJ2-5
d_call: TRBD1
v_call: TRBV5-1
cdr3_aa: CASSFLGTEEETQYF
cdr3_nt: TGCGCCAGCAGCTTCCTGGGGACAGAAGAAGAGACCCAGTACTTC

clone_size: few
j_call: TRBJ1-3
d_call: .
v_call: TRBV6-1
cdr3_aa: CASTSGNRYTIYF
cdr3_nt: TGTGCCAGCACTTCAGGGAATAGGTACACCATATATTTT

clone_size: .
j_call: TRBJ2-3
d_call: TRBD2
v_call: TRBV4-2
cdr3_aa: CASSQVAAGGPSDTQYF
cdr3_nt: TGTGCCAGCAGCCAAGTTGCAGCGGGAGGGCCCTCAGATACGCAGTATTTT

clone_size: few
j_call: TRBJ1-5
d_call: .
v_call: TRBV6-6
cdr3_aa: CASTFPAASNQPQHF
cdr3_nt: TGTGCCAGCACCTTTCCCGCAGCGAGCAATCAGCCCCAGCATTTT

clone_size: few
j_call: TRBJ1-2
d_call: .
v_call: TRBV5-4
cdr3_aa: CASSEGDTYGYTF
cdr3_nt: TGTGCCAGCAGCGAGGGAGATACTTATGGCTACACCTTC

clone_size: .
j_call: TRBJ2-7
d_call: TRBD1
v_call: TRBV28
cdr3_aa: CASSSGQGHLYF
cdr3_nt: TGTGCCAGCAGTTCGGGACAGGGCCACCTGTACTTC

clone_size: .
j_call: TRBJ1-4
d_call: .
v_call: TRBV18
cdr3_aa: CASSRNPNSLNEKLFF
cdr3_nt: TGTGCCAGCTCACGTAATCCCAACAGCCTTAATGAAAAACTGTTTTTT

clone_size: .
j_call: TRBJ2-1
d_call: .
v_call: TRBV15
cdr3_aa: CATRPTTGRNEQFF
cdr3_nt: TGTGCCACCAGGCCTACGACAGGCCGGAATGAGCAGTTCTTC

clone_size: .
j_call: TRBJ2-3
d_call: .
v_call: TRBV9
cdr3_aa: CASSVGMLLRDTQYF
cdr3_nt: TGTGCCAGCAGCGTAGGTATGCTGCTCCGAGATACGCAGTATTTT

clone_size: .
j_call: TRBJ2-5
d_call: TRBD2
v_call: TRBV9
cdr3_aa: CASSVGTRRFQETQYF
cdr3_nt: TGTGCCAGCAGCGTAGGGACTAGGAGATTCCAAGAGACCCAGTACTTC

clone_size: .
j_call: TRBJ2-7
d_call: .
v_call: TRBV10-3
cdr3_aa: CAISKDQNSYEQYF
cdr3_nt: TGTGCCATCAGTAAAGACCAGAACTCCTACGAGCAGTACTTC